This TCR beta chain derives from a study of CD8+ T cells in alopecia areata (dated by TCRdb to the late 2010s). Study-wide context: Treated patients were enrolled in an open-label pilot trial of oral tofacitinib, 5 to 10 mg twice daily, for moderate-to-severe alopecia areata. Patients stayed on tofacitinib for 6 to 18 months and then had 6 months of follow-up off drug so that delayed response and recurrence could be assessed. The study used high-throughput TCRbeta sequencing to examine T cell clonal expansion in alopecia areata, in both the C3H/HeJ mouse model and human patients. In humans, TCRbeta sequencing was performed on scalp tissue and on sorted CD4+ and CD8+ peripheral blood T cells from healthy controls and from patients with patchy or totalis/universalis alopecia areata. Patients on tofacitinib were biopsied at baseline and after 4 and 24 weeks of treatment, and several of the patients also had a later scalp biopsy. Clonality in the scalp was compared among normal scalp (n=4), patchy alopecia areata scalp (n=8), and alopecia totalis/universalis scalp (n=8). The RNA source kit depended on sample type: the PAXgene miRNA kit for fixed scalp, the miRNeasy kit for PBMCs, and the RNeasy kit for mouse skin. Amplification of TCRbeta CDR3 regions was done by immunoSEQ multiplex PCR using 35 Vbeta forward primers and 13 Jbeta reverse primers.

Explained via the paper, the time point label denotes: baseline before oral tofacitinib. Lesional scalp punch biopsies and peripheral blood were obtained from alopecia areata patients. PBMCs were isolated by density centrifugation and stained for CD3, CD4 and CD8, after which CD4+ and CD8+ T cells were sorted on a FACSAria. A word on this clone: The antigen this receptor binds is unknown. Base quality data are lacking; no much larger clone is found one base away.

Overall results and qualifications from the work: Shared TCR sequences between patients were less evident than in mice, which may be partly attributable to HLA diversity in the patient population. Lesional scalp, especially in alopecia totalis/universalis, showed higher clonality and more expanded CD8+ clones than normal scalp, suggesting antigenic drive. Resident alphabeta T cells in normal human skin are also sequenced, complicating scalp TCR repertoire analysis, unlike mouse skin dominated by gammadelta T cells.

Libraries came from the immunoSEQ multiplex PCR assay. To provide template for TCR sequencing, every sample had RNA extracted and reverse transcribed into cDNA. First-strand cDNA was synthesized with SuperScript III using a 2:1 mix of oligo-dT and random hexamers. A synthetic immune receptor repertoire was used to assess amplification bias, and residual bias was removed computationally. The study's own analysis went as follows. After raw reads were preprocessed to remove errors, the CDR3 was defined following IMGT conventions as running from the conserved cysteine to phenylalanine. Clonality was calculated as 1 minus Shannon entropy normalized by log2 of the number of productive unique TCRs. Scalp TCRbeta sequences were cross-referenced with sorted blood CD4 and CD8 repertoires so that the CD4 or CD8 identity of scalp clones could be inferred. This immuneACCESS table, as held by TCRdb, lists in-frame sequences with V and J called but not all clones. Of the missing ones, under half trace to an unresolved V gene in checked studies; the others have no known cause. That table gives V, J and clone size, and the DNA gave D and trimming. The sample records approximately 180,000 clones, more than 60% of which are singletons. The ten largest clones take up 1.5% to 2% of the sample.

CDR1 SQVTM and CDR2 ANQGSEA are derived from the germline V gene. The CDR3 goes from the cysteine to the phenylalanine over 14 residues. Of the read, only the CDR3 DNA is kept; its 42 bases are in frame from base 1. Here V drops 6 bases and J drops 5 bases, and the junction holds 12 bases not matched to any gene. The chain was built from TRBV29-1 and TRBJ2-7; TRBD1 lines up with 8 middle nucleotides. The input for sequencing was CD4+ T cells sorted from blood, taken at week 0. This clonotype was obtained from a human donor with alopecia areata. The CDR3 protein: CSVQGEASKDEQYF. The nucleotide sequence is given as TGCAGCGTACAGGGGGAAGCTTCGAAGGACGAGCAGTACTTC.